Each of the 2 T cell receptor beta chains below was sequenced from the same sample in a study of T cell clonotyping in hematopoietic cell transplantation. Generated by immunoSEQ multiplex PCR, the TCRdb table keeps only in-frame clones and is missing some. The repertoire holds approximately 42,000 clones, with approximately 95% as singletons. Input material: peripheral blood mononuclear cells. The receptors were sampled from a man aged 25-40 years in good health. Some clones in this sample may be carry-over from other donors' samples.

The rearrangement joins TRBV5-8 to TRBJ2-5; possibly TRBD1 for D (6 bases). CDR3 length equals 15 residues. Trimming took 0 bases from V and 4 from J, leaving 13 bases between them. Germline V gene sequence: CDR1 SGHTS, CDR2 YDEGEE. The CDR3 DNA sequence: TGTGCCAGCAGCTTGGACTTGGGCAGGGGAGAGACCCAGTACTTC. Protein: CASSLDLGRGETQYF.

This rearrangement joins TRBV11-3 to TRBJ2-7, with D possibly matching TRBD1 (6 bases). CDR1 is SGHNT and CDR2 is YENEEA in the germline V gene. V shed 5 bases and J shed 6 bases, with 17 bases lying between them. This CDR3 comprises 14 residues. The CDR3 sequence: CASSRDRQLGEQYF. CDR3 nucleotide sequence: TGTGCCAGCAGCCGCGACAGGCAGCTGGGCGAGCAGTACTTC.